The present T cell receptor beta chain was sequenced within a study of T cells in Graves' hyperthyroidism and ophthalmopathy. Amplification targeted TCR beta CDR3 regions from RNA transcripts. Carried out on the TCR CDR3, a first-round RT-PCR used the HTBI primer set. TCRdb re-called the multiplex PCR reads with MiXCR, one entry per CDR3 protein. The sample includes more than 500,000 distinct CDR3 sequences, about 14% of them seen just once. In the case of this clonotype: Its antigen remains unknown.

V lost 6 bases to trimming and J lost 4 bases; unmatched junction nucleotides: 7. CDR1 and CDR2 (germline): DFQATT, SNEGSKA (reference sequence). This CDR3 contains 14 residues. Study-level points and caveats: The blood repertoire included most of the expanded thyroid clonotypes above 0.001.

Specimen: blood. V gene TRBV20-1 combines with J gene TRBJ2-5; 11 nucleotides line up with TRBD2. This receptor was identified in a woman in her 40s with Graves' ophthalmopathy. CDR3 DNA: TGCAGTGCACAGTCACTAGCGGGAGCAGAGACCCAGTACTTC. Translation: CSAQSLAGAETQYF.